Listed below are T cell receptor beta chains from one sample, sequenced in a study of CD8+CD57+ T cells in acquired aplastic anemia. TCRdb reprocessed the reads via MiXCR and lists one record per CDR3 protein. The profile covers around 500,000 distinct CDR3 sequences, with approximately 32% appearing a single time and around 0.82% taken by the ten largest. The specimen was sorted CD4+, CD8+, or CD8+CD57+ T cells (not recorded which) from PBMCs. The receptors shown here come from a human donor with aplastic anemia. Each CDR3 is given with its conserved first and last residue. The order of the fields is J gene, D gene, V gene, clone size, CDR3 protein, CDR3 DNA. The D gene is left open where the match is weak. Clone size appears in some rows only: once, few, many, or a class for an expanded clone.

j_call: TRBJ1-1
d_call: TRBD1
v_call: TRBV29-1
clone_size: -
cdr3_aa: CSAWTGDRGLEAFF
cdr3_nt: TGCAGCGCCTGGACCGGGGACAGGGGTCTTGAAGCTTTCTTT

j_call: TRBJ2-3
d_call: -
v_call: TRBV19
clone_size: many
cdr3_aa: CASSMISGTDTQYF
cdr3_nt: TGTGCCAGTAGTATGATTAGCGGAACAGATACGCAGTATTTT

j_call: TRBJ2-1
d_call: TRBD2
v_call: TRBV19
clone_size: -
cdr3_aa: CASTPLAGGDNKQFF
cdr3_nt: TGTGCCAGTACACCTCTAGCGGGGGGAGACAATAAGCAGTTCTTC

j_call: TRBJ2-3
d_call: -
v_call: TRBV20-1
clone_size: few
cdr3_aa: CSARIAREDTQYF
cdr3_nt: TGCAGTGCTAGGATAGCTCGTGAGGATACGCAGTATTTT

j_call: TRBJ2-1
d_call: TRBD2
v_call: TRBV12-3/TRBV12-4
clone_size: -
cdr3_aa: CASSGGALYNEQFF
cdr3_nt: TGTGCCAGCAGCGGGGGGGCCCTCTACAATGAGCAGTTCTTC

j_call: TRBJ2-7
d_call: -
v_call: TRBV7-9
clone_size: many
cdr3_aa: CASSLVPYEQYF
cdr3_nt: TGTGCCAGCAGCTTAGTCCCCTACGAGCAGTACTTC

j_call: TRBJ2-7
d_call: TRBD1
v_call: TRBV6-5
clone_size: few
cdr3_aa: CASSYSPDRVYEQYF
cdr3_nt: TGTGCCAGCAGTTACTCGCCGGACAGGGTCTACGAGCAGTACTTC

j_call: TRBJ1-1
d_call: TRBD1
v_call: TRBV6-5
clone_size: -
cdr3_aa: CASSYGGGVRKSEAFF
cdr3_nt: TGTGCCAGCAGTTACGGAGGGGGCGTGAGAAAGTCTGAAGCTTTCTTT

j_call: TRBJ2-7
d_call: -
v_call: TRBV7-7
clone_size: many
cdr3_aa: CASSLAETGGEQYF
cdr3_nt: TGTGCTAGCAGCTTAGCGGAGACGGGCGGTGAGCAGTACTTC

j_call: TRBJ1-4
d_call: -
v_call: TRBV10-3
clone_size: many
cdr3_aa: CAISEGREGEKLFF
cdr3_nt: TGTGCCATCAGTGAGGGCAGGGAGGGGGAAAAACTGTTTTTT

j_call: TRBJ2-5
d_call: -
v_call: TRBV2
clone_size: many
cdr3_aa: CASSWWGDQETQYF
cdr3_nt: TGTGCCAGCAGCTGGTGGGGGGACCAAGAGACCCAGTACTTC

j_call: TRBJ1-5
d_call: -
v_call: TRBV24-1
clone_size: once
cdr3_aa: CATSDFRQPQHF
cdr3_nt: TGTGCCACCAGTGATTTTCGGCAGCCCCAGCATTTT

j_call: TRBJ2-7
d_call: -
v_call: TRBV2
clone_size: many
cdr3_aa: CASKRDPYEQYF
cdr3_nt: TGTGCCAGCAAACGAGATCCCTACGAGCAGTACTTC

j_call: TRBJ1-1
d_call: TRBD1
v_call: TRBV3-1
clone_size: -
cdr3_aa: CASSHRQGSEAFF
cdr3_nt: TGTGCCAGCAGCCATCGACAGGGATCTGAAGCTTTCTTT

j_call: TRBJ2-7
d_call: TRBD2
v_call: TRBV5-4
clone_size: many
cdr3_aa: CASSSASGVTPYEQYF
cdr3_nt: TGTGCCAGCAGCTCGGCTAGCGGCGTAACCCCCTACGAGCAGTACTTC

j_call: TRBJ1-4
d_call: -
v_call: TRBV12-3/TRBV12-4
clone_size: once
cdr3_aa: CANGGEKLFF
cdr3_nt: TGTGCCAACGGCGGAGAAAAACTGTTTTTT

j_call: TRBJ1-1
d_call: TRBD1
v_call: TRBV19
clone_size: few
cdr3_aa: CASSIPTGQGENTEAFF
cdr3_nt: TGTGCCAGTAGTATACCTACGGGACAGGGCGAGAACACTGAAGCTTTCTTT

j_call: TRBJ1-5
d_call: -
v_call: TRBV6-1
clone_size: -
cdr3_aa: CATGEGYQPQHF
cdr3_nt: TGTGCCACAGGAGAGGGCTATCAGCCCCAGCATTTT

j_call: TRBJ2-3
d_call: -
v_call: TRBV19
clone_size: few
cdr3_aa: CASSGSTRTDTQYF
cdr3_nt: TGTGCCAGTAGCGGGAGTACCCGCACAGATACGCAGTATTTT

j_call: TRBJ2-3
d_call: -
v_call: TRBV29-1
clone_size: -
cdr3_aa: CSVEEGGGSVDTQYF
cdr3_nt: TGCAGCGTCGAAGAGGGGGGAGGGTCGGTAGATACGCAGTATTTT

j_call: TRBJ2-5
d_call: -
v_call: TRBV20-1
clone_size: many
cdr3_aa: CSATPTGQETQYF
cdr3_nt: TGCAGTGCCACCCCTACAGGGCAGGAGACCCAGTACTTC

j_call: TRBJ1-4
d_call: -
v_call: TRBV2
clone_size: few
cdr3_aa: CASSVKGLVVGMKKLFF
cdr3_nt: TGTGCCAGCAGTGTCAAAGGGTTGGTGGTAGGAATGAAAAAACTGTTTTTT

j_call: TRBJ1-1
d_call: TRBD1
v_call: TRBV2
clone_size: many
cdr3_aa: CASSGQGGNTEAFF
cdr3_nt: TGTGCCAGCAGTGGACAGGGGGGGAACACTGAAGCTTTCTTT

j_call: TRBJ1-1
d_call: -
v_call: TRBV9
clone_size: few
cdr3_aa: CASSLQTQNTEAFF
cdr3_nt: TGTGCCAGCAGCCTACAGACACAGAACACTGAAGCTTTCTTT

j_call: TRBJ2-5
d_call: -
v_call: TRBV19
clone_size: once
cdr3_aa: CASTRGGETQYF
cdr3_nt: TGTGCCAGCACGCGAGGGGGAGAGACCCAGTACTTC

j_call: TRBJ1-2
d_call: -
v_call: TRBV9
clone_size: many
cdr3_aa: CASSPEDRGGYTF
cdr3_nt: TGTGCCAGCAGCCCGGAGGACCGGGGCGGCTACACCTTC

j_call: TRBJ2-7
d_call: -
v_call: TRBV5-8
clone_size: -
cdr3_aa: CASRRDIGSYEQYF
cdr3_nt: TGTGCCAGCAGACGGGACATCGGCTCCTACGAGCAGTACTTC

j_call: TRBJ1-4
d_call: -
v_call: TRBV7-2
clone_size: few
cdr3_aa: CASSLGGRGNEKLFF
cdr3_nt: TGTGCCAGCAGCTTAGGGGGGCGAGGGAATGAAAAACTGTTTTTT

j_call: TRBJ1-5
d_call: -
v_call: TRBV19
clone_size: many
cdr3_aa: CASSLFQGYQPQHF
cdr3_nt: TGTGCCAGTAGTCTCTTTCAGGGATACCAGCCCCAGCATTTT

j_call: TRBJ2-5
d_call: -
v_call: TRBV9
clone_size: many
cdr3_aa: CASSVQDGYLIETQYF
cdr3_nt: TGTGCCAGCAGCGTACAAGACGGATACTTGATAGAGACCCAGTACTTC

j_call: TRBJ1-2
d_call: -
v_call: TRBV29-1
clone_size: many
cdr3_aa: CSVVFLKPNYGYTF
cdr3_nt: TGCAGCGTTGTTTTCCTAAAGCCTAACTATGGCTACACCTTC

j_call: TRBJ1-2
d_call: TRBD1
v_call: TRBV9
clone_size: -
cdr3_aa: CASSVDRDHGYTF
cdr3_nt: TGTGCCAGTAGCGTAGACAGGGACCATGGCTACACCTTC

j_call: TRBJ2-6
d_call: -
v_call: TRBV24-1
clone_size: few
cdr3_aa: CATSDLELHSGANVLTF
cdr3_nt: TGTGCCACCAGTGATTTAGAACTACATTCTGGGGCCAACGTCCTGACTTTC

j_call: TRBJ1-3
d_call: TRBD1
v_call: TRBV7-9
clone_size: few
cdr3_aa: CASSLRTGGNTIYF
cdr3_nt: TGTGCCAGCAGCTTGCGGACAGGGGGAAACACCATATATTTT

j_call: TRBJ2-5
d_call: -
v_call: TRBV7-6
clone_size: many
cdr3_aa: CASSPASGETQYF
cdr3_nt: TGTGCCAGCAGCCCGGCTTCGGGGGAGACCCAGTACTTC

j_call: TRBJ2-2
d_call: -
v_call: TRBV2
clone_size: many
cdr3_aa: CASRAEGPGELFF
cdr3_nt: TGTGCCAGCAGAGCCGAAGGACCGGGTGAACTGTTTTTT

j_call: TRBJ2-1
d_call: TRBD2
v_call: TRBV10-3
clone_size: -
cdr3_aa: CAIAGGYNEQFF
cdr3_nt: TGTGCCATAGCGGGGGGCTATAATGAGCAGTTCTTC

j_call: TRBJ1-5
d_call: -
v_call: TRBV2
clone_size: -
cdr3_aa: CASGRGGTSNRPQHF
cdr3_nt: TGTGCCAGCGGGAGGGGGGGGACTAGCAATCGGCCCCAGCATTTT

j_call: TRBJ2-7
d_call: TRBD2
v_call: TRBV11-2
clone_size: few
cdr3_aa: CASSLNSGSSYEQYF
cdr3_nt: TGTGCCAGCAGCTTAAATAGCGGGAGTTCCTACGAGCAGTACTTC

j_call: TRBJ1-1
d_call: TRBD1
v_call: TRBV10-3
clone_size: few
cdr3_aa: CASMWTGPTEAFF
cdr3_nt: TGTGCCAGCATGTGGACAGGGCCCACTGAAGCTTTCTTT

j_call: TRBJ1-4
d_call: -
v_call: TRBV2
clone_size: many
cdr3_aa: CASTHYVATNEKLFF
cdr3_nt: TGTGCCAGCACTCACTATGTCGCAACTAATGAAAAACTGTTTTTT

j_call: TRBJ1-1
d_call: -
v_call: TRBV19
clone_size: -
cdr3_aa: CASSIQDGTEAFF
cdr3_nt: TGTGCCAGTAGTATACAGGATGGCACTGAAGCTTTCTTT

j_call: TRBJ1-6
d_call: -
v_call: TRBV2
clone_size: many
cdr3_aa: CASRYDSPESPLHF
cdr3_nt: TGTGCCAGCAGATACGACAGCCCAGAATCACCCCTCCACTTT

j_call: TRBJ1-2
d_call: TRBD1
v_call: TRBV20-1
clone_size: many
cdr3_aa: CSADGQVHGYTF
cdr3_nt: TGCAGTGCCGATGGACAGGTTCATGGCTACACCTTC

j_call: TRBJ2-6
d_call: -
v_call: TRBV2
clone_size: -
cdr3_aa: CAGRTGSRFGANVLTF
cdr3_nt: TGTGCCGGACGTACAGGATCTCGCTTTGGGGCCAACGTCCTGACCTTC

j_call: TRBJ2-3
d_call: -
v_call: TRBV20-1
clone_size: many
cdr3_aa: CSASVVVTDTQYF
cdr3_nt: TGCAGTGCTAGCGTAGTCGTCACAGATACGCAGTATTTT

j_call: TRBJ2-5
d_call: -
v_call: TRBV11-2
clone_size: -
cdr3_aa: CASSSSPVQETQYF
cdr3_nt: TGTGCCAGCAGTTCTTCCCCAGTCCAAGAGACCCAGTACTTC

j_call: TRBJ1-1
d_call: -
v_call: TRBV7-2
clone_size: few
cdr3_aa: CASSLAGTTAGTEAFF
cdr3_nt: TGTGCCAGCAGCTTAGCTGGTACAACAGCAGGCACTGAAGCTTTCTTT

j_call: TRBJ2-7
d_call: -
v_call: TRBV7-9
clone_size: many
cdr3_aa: CASSFFNEQYF
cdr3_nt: TGTGCCAGCAGCTTTTTCAACGAGCAGTACTTC

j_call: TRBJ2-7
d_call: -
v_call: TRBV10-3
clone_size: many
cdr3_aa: CAMGPKESYEQYF
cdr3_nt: TGTGCCATGGGACCGAAAGAGTCCTACGAGCAGTACTTC